This TCR beta chain was recorded in a study of blood T cell repertoires in COVID-19. Study summary: Samples taken during acute and convalescent COVID-19 were collected in the United States, Italy and Spain. Sources were T cells, B-cell-depleted T cells, or PBMCs; the material itself was cDNA or gDNA.

Germline V CDR1 and CDR2: SEHNR, FQNEAQ (reference sequence). After removal of 0 bases from V and 8 bases from J, the junction contained 8 bases not matched to a gene. The CDR3 is 15 amino acids. A word on this clone: Other DNA sequences within the sample encode an identical CDR3.

Authors' processing steps: Reference gene primer amplification gave nucleated cell count estimates. The table came from immunoSEQ multiplex PCR; TCRdb's copy has only in-frame clones and leaves some out. That table is the source of V, J and clone size, and D and trimming were worked out from the DNA. The sample has fewer than 250,000 clones; over 75% are singletons. The clonotype originates from a woman in her forties or fifties with acute or convalescent COVID-19. The rearrangement links TRBV7-9 to TRBJ1-2, with 8 bases aligning to TRBD1. Material for sequencing was peripheral blood. The CDR3 DNA is TGTGCCAGCAGCTTAGCGGCAGGGGGCGGCGGGGGCTACACCTTC. Its translation: CASSLAAGGGGGYTF.